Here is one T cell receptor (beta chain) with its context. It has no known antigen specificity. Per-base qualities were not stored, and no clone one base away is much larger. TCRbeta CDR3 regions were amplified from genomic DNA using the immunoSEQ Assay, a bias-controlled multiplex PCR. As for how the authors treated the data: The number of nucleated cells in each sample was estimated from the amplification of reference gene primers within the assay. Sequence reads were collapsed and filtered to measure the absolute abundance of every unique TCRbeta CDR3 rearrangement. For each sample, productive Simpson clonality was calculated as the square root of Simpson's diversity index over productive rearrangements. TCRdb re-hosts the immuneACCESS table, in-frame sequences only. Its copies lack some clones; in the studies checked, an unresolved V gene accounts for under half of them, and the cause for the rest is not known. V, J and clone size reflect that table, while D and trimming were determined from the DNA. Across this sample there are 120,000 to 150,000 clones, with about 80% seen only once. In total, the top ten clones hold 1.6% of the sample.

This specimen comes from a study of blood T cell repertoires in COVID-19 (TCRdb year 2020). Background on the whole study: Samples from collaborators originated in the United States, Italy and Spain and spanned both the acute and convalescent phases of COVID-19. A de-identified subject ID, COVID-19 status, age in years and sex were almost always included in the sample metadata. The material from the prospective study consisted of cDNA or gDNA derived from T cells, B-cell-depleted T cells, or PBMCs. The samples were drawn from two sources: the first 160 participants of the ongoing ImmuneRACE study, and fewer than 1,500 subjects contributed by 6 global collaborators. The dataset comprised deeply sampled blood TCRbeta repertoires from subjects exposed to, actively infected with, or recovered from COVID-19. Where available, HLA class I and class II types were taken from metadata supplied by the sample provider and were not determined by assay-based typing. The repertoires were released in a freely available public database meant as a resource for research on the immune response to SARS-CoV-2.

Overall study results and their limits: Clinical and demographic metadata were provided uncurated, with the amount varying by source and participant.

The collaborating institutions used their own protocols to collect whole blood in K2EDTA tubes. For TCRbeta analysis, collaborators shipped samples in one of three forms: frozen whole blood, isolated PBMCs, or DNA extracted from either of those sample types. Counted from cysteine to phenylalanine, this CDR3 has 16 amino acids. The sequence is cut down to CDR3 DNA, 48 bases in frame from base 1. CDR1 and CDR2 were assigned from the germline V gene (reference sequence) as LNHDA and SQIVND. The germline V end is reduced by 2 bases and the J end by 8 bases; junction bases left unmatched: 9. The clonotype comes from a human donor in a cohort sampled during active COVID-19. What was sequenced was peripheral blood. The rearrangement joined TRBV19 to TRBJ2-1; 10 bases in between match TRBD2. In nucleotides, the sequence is TGTGCCAGTAGTATAAGAGCGGGAGGGCCACAGGATGAGCAGTTCTTC. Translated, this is CASSIRAGGPQDEQFF.